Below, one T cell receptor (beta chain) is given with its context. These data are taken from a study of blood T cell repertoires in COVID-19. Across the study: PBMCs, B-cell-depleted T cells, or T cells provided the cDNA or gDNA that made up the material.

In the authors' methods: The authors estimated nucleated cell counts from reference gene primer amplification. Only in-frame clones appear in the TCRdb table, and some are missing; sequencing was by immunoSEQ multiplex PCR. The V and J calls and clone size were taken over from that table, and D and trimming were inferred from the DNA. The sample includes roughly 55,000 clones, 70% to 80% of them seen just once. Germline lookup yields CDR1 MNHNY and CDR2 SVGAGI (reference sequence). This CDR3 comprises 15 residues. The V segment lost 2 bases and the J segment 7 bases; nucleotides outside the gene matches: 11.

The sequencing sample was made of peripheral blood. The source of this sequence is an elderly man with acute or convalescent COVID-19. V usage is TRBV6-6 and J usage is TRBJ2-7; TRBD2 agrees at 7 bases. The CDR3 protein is CASSYGGAGPSEQYF. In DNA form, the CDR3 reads TGTGCCAGCAGTTACGGGGGAGCGGGACCGTCGGAGCAGTACTTC.